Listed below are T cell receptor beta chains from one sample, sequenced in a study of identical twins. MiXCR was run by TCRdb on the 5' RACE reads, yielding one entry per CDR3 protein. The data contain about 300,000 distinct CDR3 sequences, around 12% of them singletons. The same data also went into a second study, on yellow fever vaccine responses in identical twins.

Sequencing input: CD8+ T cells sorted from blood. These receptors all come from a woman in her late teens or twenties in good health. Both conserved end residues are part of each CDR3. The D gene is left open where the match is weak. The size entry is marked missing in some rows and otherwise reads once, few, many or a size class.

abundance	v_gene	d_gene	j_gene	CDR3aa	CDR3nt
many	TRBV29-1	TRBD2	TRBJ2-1	CSVPLAGGPHEQFF	TGCAGCGTTCCACTAGCGGGAGGCCCCCATGAGCAGTTCTTC
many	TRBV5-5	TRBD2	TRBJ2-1	CASSARASGMANEQFF	TGTGCCAGCAGCGCCCGGGCTAGCGGGATGGCGAATGAGCAGTTCTTC
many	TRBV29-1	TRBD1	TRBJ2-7	CSVETGQGYEQYF	TGCAGCGTTGAGACGGGACAGGGCTACGAGCAGTACTTC
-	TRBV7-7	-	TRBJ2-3	CASSHYEGDTQYF	TGTGCCAGCAGCCACTATGAGGGGGATACGCAGTATTTT
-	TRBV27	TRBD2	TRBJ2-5	CASSLFRSGGDTEQETQYF	TGTGCCAGCAGTTTATTCCGCAGCGGGGGGGATACGGAGCAAGAGACCCAGTACTTC
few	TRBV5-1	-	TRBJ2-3	CASSALLATADTQYF	TGCGCCAGCAGCGCCCTGCTAGCGACGGCAGATACGCAGTATTTT
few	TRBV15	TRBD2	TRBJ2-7	CATSRGLRGLAGSPYEQYF	TGTGCCACCAGCAGAGGGTTAAGAGGACTAGCGGGAAGCCCATACGAGCAGTACTTC
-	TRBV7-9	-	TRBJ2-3	CASSFDWGSTDTQYF	TGTGCCAGCAGCTTTGACTGGGGAAGCACAGATACGCAGTATTTT
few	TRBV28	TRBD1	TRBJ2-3	CASRRQGVSSTDTQYF	TGTGCCAGCAGAAGACAGGGAGTCTCTAGCACAGATACGCAGTATTTT
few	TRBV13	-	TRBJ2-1	CASSLGQGIDEQFF	TGTGCCAGCAGCTTAGGCCAGGGTATAGATGAGCAGTTCTTC
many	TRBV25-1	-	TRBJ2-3	CASSEYREADTQYF	TGTGCCAGCAGTGAATACAGGGAAGCAGATACGCAGTATTTT
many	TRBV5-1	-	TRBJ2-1	CASSSILGSSDNEQFF	TGCGCCAGCAGTTCCATTTTGGGGAGTTCGGACAATGAGCAGTTCTTC
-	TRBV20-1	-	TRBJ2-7	CSARTSSAYEQYF	TGCAGTGCTAGGACTTCTAGCGCCTACGAGCAGTACTTC
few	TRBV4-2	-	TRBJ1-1	CASSQEDGAANTEAFF	TGTGCCAGCAGCCAAGAAGACGGGGCAGCGAACACTGAAGCTTTCTTT
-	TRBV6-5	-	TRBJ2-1	CASSYYGLNEQFF	TGTGCCAGCAGTTACTACGGACTGAATGAGCAGTTCTTC
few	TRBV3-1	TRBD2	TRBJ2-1	CASSQGTGGVSPEQFF	TGTGCCAGCAGCCAAGGGACCGGGGGGGTATCACCTGAGCAGTTCTTC
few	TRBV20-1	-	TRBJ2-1	CSASGLPNEQFF	TGCAGTGCTAGTGGGCTGCCGAATGAGCAGTTCTTC
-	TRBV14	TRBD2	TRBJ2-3	CASSPRLATDTQYF	TGTGCCAGCAGCCCGCGACTAGCCACAGATACGCAGTATTTT
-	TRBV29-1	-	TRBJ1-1	CSVEEGEELGTYTEAFF	TGCAGCGTTGAAGAGGGGGAGGAATTGGGGACGTACACTGAAGCTTTCTTT
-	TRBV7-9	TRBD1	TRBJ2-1	CASSAVDRDYNEQFF	TGTGCCAGCAGCGCAGTCGACAGGGACTACAATGAGCAGTTCTTC
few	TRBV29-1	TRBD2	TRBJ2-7	CSVELAGDEQYF	TGCAGCGTTGAACTAGCGGGGGACGAGCAGTACTTC
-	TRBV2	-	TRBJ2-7	CASSEAENMRAYEQYF	TGTGCCAGCAGTGAAGCCGAGAACATGAGGGCCTACGAGCAGTACTTC
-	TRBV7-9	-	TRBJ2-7	CASSLPSLGGSIYEQYF	TGTGCCAGCAGCCTCCCGAGTTTAGGGGGAAGCATCTACGAGCAGTACTTC
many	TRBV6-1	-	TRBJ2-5	CARLSGDPQETQYF	TGTGCCAGGCTCTCGGGGGACCCTCAAGAGACCCAGTACTTC
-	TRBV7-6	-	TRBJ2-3	CASSCAWCHGTDTQYF	TGTGCCAGCAGCTGCGCTTGGTGTCACGGCACAGATACGCAGTATTTT
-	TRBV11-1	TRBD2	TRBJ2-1	CASSTKSPRTSGRDTKEQFF	TGTGCCAGCAGCACCAAAAGCCCCCGGACTAGCGGGAGGGACACAAAAGAGCAGTTCTTC
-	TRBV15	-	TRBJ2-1	CATSFRAIPRDEQFF	TGTGCCACCAGCTTCCGGGCCATCCCTCGGGATGAGCAGTTCTTC
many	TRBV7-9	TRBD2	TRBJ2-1	CASSPGLAGDEQFF	TGTGCCAGCAGCCCCGGACTAGCGGGAGATGAGCAGTTCTTC
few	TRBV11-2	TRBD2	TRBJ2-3	CASSSRDYYTDTQYF	TGTGCCAGCAGCTCCCGGGACTACTACACAGATACGCAGTATTTT
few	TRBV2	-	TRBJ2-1	CASSWTIGGDNEQFF	TGTGCCAGCAGTTGGACTATCGGTGGGGACAATGAGCAGTTCTTC
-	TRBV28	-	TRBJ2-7	CASRISVGIPYEQYF	TGTGCCAGCAGGATAAGCGTCGGGATACCCTACGAGCAGTACTTC
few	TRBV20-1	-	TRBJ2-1	CSALPESSYNEQFF	TGCAGTGCCCTACCCGAAAGCTCCTACAATGAGCAGTTCTTC
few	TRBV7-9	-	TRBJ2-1	CASSQTTADEQFF	TGTGCCAGCAGCCAAACCACAGCCGATGAGCAGTTCTTC